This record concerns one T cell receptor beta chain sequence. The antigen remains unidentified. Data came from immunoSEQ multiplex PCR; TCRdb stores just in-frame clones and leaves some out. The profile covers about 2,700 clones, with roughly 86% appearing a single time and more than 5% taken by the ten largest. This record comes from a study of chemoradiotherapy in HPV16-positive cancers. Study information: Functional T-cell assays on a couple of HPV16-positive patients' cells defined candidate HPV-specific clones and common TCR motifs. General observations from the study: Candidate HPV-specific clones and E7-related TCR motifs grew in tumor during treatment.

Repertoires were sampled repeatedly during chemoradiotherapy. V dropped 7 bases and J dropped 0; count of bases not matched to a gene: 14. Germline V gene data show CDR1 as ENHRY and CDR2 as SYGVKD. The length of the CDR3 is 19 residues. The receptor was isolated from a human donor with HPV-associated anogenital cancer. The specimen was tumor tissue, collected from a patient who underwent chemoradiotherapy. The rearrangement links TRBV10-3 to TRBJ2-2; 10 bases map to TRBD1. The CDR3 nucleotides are TGTGCCATCACGGGGGCCCTGGGGGACAGGGGTACGAACACCGGGGAGCTGTTTTTT. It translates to CAITGALGDRGTNTGELFF.